This T cell receptor beta chain appears in the sequencing data of a study of neoadjuvant nivolumab and ipilimumab in lung cancer. Study observations and caveats: TCR sequencing covered a small number of samples. Pretherapy blood TCR richness correlated positively with resected tumor richness. Resected tumors had greater TCR richness and clonality than uninvolved lung.

TCRdb keeps only in-frame clones here, not all; method: immunoSEQ multiplex PCR. The table has tens of thousands of clones, approximately 89% seen once. For this clone: Its antigen is still unknown.

Germline loops: CDR1 SGDLS, CDR2 YYNGEE. The CDR3 is made up of 14 amino acids. V gave up 4 bases and J gave up 4 bases, with 14 bases separating them. The chain couples TRBV9 to TRBJ1-2; D is perhaps TRBD1 (6 bases). This material consisted of peripheral blood, taken before neoadjuvant nivolumab, alone or with ipilimumab. The TCR was taken from an adult with non-small cell lung cancer. The CDR3, as DNA: TGTGCCAGCAGCCCGACTACGGGGGCCTATGGCTACACCTTC. Residues: CASSPTTGAYGYTF.